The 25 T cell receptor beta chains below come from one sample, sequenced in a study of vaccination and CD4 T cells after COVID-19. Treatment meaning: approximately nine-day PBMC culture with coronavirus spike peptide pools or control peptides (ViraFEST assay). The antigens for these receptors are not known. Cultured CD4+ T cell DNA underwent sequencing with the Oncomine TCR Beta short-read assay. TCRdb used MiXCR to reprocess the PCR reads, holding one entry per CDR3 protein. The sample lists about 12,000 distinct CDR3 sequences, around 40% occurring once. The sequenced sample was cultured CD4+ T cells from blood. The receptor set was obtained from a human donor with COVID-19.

The CDR3 reads CASSLGDRGLNSPLHF. The CDR3 nucleotides are TGCGCCAGCAGCTTGGGGGACAGGGGATTAAATTCACCCCTCCACTTT. This rearrangement joins TRBV5-1 to TRBJ1-6; 10 positions match TRBD1. V lost 0 bases, J lost 7 bases, and 4 bases stayed unmatched. This CDR3 region has 16 residues. Germline values: CDR1 SGHRS, CDR2 YFSETQ.

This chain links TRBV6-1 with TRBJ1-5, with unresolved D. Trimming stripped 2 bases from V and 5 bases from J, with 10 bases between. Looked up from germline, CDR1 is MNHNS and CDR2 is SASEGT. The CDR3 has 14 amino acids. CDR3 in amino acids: CASSESGRYQPQHF. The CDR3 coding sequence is TGTGCCAGCAGTGAATCGGGCAGGTATCAGCCCCAGCATTTT.

The CDR3 is CASSSGTLNTEAFF. CDR3 DNA: TGCGCCAGCAGTTCCGGGACATTGAACACTGAAGCTTTCTTT. The rearrangement uses TRBV10-1 and TRBJ1-1; possibly TRBD1 for D (6 bases). Trimming took 5 bases from V and 0 from J, leaving 10 bases between them. Germline CDR1 WNHNN, CDR2 SYGVQD (reference sequence). The CDR3 sequence is 14 residues long.

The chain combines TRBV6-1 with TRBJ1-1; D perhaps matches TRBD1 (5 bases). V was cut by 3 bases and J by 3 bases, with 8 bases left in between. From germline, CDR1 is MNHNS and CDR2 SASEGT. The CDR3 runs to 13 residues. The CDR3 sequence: CASSDDSYTEAFF. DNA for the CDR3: TGTGCCAGCAGTGACGACAGCTACACTGAAGCTTTCTTT.

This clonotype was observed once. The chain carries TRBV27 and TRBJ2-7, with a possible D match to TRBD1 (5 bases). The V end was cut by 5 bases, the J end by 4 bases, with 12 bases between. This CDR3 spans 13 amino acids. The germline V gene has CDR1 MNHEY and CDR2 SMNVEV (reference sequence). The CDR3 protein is CASSINPGYEQYF. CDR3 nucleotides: TGTGCCAGCAGTATAAACCCAGGGTACGAGCAGTACTTC.

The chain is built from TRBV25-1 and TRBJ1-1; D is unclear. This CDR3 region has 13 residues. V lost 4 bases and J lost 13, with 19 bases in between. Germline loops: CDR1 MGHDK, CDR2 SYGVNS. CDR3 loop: CASSARGAFGIFF. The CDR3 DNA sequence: TGTGCCAGCAGTGCCCGCGGTGCCTTCGGAATTTTCTTT.

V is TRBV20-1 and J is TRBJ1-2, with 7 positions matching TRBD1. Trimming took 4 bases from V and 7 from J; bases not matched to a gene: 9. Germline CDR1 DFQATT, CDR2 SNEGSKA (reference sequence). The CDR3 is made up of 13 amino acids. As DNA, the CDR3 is TGCAGTGCTACAGGGGGGGGTTTTAGTGGCTACACCTTC. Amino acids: CSATGGGFSGYTF.

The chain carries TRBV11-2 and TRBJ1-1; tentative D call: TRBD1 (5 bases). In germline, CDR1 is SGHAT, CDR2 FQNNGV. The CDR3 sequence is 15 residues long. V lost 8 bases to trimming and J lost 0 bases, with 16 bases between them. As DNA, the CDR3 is TGTGCCAGCGCCACGCGGAGACAGATGAACACTGAAGCTTTCTTT. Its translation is CASATRRQMNTEAFF.

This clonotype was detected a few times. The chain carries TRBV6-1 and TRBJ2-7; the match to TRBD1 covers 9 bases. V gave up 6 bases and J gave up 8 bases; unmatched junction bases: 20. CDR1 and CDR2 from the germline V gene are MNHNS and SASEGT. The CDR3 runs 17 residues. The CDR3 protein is CASRSRDRAEKGSQQYF. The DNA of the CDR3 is TGTGCCAGCAGGTCCCGGGACAGGGCGGAGAAGGGTTCTCAGCAGTACTTC.

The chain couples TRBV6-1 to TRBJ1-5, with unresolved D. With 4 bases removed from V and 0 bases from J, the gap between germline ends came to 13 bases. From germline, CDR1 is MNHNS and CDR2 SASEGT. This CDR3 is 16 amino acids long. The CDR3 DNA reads TGTGCCAGCAGTGGAAGAGAAGGTTATAGCAATCAGCCCCAGCATTTT. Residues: CASSGREGYSNQPQHF.

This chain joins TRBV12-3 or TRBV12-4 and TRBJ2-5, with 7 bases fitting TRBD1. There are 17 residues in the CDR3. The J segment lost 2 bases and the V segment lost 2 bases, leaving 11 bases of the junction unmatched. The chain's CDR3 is CASSLRDRLSAQETQYF. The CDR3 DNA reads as TGTGCCAGCAGTTTAAGGGACAGACTTTCTGCACAAGAGACCCAGTACTTC.

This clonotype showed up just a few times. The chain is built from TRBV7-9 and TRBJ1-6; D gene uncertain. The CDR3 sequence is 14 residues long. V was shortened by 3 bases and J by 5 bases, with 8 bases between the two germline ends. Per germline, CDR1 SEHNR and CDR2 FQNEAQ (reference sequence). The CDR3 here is CASSFTGDNSPLHF. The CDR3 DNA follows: TGTGCCAGCAGCTTCACGGGCGATAATTCACCCCTCCACTTT.

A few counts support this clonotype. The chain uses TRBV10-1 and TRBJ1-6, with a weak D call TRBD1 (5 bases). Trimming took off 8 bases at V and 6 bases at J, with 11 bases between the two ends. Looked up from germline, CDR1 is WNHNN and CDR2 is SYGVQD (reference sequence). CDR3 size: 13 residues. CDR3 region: CASAGLVNSPLHF. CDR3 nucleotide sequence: TGCGCCAGCGCGGGACTGGTTAATTCACCCCTCCACTTT.

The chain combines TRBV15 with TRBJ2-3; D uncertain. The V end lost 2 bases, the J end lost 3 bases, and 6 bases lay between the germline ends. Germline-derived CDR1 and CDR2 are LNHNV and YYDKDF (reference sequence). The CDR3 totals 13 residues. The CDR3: CATSRPKTDTQYF. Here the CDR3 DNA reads TGTGCCACCAGCAGACCTAAAACAGATACGCAGTATTTT.

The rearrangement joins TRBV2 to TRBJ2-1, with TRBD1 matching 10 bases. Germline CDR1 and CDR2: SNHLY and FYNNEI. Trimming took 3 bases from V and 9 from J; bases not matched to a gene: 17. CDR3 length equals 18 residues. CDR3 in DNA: TGTGCCAGCAGTGAGACAAATACCGGGACAGGGGCGCCGGGTGAGCAGTTCTTC. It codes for CASSETNTGTGAPGEQFF.

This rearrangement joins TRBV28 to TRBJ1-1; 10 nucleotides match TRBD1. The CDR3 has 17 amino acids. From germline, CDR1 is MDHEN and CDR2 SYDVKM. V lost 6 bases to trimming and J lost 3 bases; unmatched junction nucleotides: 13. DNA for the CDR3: TGTGCCAGCAGGGGACCCATGACAGGGGGCAGGGACACTGAAGCTTTCTTT. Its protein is CASRGPMTGGRDTEAFF.

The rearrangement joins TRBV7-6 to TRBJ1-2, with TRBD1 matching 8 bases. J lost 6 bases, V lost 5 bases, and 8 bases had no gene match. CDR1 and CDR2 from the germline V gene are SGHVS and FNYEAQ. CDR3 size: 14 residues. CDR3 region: CASSLTGAIDGYTF. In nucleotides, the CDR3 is TGTGCCAGCAGCCTGACAGGGGCCATCGATGGCTACACCTTC.

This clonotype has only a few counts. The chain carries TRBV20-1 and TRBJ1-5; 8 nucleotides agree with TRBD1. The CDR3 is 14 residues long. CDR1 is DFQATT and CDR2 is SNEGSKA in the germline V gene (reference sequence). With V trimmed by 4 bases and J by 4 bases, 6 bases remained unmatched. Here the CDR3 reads CSATQGAANQPQHF. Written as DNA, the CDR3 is TGCAGTGCTACTCAGGGGGCGGCGAATCAGCCCCAGCATTTT.

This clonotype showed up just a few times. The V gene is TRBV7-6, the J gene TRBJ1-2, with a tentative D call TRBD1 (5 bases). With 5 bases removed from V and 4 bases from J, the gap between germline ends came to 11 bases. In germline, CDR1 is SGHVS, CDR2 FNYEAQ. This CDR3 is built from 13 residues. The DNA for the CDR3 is TGTGCCAGCAGCCATCGGGACGGCTATGGCTACACCTTC. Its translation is CASSHRDGYGYTF.

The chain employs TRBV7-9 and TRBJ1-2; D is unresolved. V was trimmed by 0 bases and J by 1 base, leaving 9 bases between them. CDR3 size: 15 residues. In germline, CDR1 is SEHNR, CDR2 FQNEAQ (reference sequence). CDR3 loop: CASSLALSLNYGYTF. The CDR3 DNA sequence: TGTGCCAGCAGCTTAGCGTTAAGTCTTAACTATGGCTACACCTTC.

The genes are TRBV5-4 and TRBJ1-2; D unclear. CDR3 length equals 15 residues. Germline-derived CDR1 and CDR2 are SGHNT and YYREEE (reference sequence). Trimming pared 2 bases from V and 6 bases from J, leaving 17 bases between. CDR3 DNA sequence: TGTGCCAGCAGCTTCGGTAGCGGGATTCGGGATGGCTACACCTTC. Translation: CASSFGSGIRDGYTF.

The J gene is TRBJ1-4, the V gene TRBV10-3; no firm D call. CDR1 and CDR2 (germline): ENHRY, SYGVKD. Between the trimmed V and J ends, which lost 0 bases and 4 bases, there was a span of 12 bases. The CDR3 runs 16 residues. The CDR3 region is CAISESRPSSNEKLFF. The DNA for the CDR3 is TGTGCCATCAGTGAGTCGAGGCCATCGAGTAATGAAAAACTGTTTTTT.

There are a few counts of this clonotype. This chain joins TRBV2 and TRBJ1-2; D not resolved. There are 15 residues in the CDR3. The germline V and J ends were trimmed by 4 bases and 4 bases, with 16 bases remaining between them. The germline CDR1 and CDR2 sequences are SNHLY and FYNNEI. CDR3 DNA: TGTGCCAGCAGTGTCTCTACTGGACGGCTCTATGGCTACACCTTC. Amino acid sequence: CASSVSTGRLYGYTF.

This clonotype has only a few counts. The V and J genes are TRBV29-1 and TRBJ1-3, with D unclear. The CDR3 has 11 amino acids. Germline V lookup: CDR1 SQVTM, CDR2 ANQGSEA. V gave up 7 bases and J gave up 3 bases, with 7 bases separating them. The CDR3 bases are TGCAGCGGGGTCCTTGGAAACACCATATATTTT. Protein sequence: CSGVLGNTIYF. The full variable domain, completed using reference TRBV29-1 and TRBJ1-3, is SAVISQKPSRDICQRGTSLTIQCQVDSQVTMMFWYRQQPGQSLTLIATANQGSEATYESGFVIDKFPISRPNLTFSTLTVSNMSPEDSSIYLCSGVLGNTIYFGEGSWLTVV.

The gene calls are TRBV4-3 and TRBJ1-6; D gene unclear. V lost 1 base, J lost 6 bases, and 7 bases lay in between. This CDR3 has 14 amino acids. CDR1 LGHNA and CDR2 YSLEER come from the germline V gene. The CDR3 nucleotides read TGCGCCAGCAGCCAAGTCGTTGGTAATTCACCCCTCCACTTT. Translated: CASSQVVGNSPLHF.